This T cell receptor beta chain was captured by sequencing in a study of response to subunit inactivated influenza vaccine (dated 2018 in TCRdb). Broadly, across the study: Deep quantitative profiling of the T cell receptor repertoire was used in the study to follow responses to a trivalent subunit inactivated influenza vaccine.

This clonotype occurred a few times. Its binding antigen is unknown. No per-base quality is available; no much larger clone lies one base away. Library prep was done by RT-PCR. Sequenced using an Illumina HiSeq 2500. TCRdb itself trimmed the public reads at Q25 with fastp, ran MiXCR and retained productive beta chains. Merged by CDR3 protein, the rows form single entries marked with the most common genes and DNA. This sample holds roughly 760,000 distinct CDR3 sequences; 21% were observed only once. The top ten constitute 10% of the sample. Paper-wide results and their limitations: According to the authors, only a limited number of new T cells may be recruited by each seasonal influenza vaccination.

Trimming removed 5 bases from V and 1 base from J, leaving 12 bases between the germline ends. Its CDR3 holds 15 amino acids, cysteine through phenylalanine. Only the CDR3 portion is preserved as DNA: 45 bases, with reading frame beginning at the first base. The starting material was PBMCs from blood, obtained more than 4 days after vaccination. The rearrangement joined TRBV12-3 or TRBV12-4 to TRBJ2-1, with no confident D gene call. The sequence came from a man aged 50 to 59 who received an inactivated influenza vaccine. Donor details come from another sample of the same person, matched by shared clones. The DNA is TGTGCCAGCAGTGGAATGGGCTCTTCCTACAATGAGCAGTTCTTC. Translated, it reads CASSGMGSSYNEQFF.